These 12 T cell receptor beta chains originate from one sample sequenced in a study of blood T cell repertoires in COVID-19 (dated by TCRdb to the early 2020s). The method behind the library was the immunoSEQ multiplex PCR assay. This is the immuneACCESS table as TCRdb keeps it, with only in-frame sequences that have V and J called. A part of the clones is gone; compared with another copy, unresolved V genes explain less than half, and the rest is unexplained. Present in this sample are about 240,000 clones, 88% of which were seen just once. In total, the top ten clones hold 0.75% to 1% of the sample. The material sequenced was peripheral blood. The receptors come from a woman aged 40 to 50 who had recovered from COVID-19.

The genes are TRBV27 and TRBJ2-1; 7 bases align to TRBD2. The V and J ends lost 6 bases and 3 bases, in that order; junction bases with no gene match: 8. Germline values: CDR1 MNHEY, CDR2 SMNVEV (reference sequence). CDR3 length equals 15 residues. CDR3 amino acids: CASRPQGLLYNEQFF. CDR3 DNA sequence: TGTGCCAGCAGACCCCAGGGACTACTCTACAATGAGCAGTTCTTC.

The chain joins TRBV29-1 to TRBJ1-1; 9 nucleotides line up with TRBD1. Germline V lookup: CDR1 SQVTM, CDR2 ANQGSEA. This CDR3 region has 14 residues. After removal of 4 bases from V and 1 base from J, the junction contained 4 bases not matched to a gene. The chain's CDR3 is CSVGDRVGNTEAFF. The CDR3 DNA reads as TGCAGCGTTGGGGACAGGGTCGGGAACACTGAAGCTTTCTTT. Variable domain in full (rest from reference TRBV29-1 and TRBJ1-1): SAVISQKPSRDICQRGTSLTIQCQVDSQVTMMFWYRQQPGQSLTLIATANQGSEATYESGFVIDKFPISRPNLTFSTLTVSNMSPEDSSIYLCSVGDRVGNTEAFFGQGTRLTVV.

The CDR3 loop is CASSSRATNTEAFF. CDR3 in DNA: TGCGCCAGCAGCTCCAGGGCAACAAACACTGAAGCTTTCTTT. V and J are TRBV4-1 and TRBJ1-1; D perhaps matches TRBD1 (5 bases). V lost 5 bases and J lost 2, with 12 bases in between. The CDR3 extends over 14 amino acids. CDR1 is MGHRA and CDR2 is YSYEKL in the germline V gene.

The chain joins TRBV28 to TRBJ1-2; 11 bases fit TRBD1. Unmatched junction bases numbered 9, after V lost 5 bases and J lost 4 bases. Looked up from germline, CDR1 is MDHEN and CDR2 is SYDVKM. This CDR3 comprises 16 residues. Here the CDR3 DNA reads TGTGCCAGCAGTCCCGGACAGGGGGCGTCGGTCTATGGCTACACCTTC. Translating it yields CASSPGQGASVYGYTF.

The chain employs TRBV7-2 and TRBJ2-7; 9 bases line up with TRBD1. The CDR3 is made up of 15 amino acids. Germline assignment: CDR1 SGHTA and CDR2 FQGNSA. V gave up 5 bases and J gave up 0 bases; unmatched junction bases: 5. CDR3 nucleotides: TGTGCCAGCAGCCTCGACAGGGGGAGCTCCTACGAGCAGTACTTC. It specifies CASSLDRGSSYEQYF.

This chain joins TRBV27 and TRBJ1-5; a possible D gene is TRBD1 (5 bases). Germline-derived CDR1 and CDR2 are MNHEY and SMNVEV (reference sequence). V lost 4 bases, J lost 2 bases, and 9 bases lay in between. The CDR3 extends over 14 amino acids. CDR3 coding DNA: TGTGCCAGCAGTTGGGACTCCCGCAATCAGCCCCAGCATTTT. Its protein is CASSWDSRNQPQHF.

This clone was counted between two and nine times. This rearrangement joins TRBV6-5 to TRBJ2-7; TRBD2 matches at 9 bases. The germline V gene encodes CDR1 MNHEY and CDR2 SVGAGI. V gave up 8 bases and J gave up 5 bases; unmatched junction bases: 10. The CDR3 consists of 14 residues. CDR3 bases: TGTGCCAGCTCGGGGCGGGAGGGCCGAGACGAGCAGTACGTC. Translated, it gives CASSGREGRDEQYV.

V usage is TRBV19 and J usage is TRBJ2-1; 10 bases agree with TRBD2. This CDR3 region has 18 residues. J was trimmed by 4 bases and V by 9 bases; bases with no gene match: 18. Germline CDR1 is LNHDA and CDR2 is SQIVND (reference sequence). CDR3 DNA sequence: TGTGCCAGGCCCGTAGCGGGAGGACCCCGCACCCCTTACAATGAGCAGTTCTTC. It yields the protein CARPVAGGPRTPYNEQFF.

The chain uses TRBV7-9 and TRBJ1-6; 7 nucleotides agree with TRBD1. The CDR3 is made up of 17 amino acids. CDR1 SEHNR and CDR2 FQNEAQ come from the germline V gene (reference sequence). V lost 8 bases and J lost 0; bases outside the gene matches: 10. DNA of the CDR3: TGTGCCAGCGCCGGGACAGCGACCATCTCCTATAATTCACCCCTCCACTTT. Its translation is CASAGTATISYNSPLHF.

The CDR3 nucleotides read TGCGCCAGCAGCCAAGGGGACAGGGGGCGCGGGGAAAAACTGTTTTTT. Translation: CASSQGDRGRGEKLFF. The chain combines TRBV4-3 with TRBJ1-4; TRBD1 matches 12 bases. J gave up 8 bases and V 1 base, and 5 bases lay outside the gene matches. The CDR3 length is 16 residues. The V gene's germline CDR1 is LGHNA and CDR2 YSLEER.

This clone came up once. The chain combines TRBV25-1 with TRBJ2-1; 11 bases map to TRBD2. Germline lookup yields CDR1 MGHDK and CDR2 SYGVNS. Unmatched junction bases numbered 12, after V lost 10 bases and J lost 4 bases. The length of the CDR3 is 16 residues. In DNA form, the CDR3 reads TGTGCCACCCAGGGGCGGACTAGCGGGTCTTACAATGAGCAGTTCTTC. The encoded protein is CATQGRTSGSYNEQFF.

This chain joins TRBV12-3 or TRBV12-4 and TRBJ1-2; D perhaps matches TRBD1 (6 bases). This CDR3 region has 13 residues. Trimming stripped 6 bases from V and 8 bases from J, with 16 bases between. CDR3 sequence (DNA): TGTGCCAGCAGGCCAGACGGGGGGGGCGGCTACACCTTC. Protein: CASRPDGGGGYTF.